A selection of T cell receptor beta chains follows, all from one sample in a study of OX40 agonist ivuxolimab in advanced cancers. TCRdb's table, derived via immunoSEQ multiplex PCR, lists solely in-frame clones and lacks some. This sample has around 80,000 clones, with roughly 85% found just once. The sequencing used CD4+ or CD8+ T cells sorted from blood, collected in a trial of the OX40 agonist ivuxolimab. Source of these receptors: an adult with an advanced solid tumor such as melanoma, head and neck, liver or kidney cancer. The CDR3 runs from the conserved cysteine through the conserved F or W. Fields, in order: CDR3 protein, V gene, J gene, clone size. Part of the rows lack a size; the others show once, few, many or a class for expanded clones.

CASTPGRRAVEQFF	TRBV11-2	TRBJ2-1	.
CASSFPGDSKQTQYF	TRBV27	TRBJ2-5	.
CASSDLRVGTEAFF	TRBV6-6	TRBJ1-1	.
CASSANPGQGNNEQFF	TRBV5-1	TRBJ2-1	.
CASSYSDSLPQYF	TRBV6-5	TRBJ2-7	.
CASSLDRYLSNQPQHF	TRBV5-1	TRBJ1-5	.
CASSLDRAQGRYGYTF	TRBV5-1	TRBJ1-2	few
CASSADGSSYNSPLHF	TRBV2	TRBJ1-6	.
CATSRVQGSNQPQHF	TRBV15	TRBJ1-5	.
CASSLSGGNIQYF	TRBV11-3	TRBJ2-4	.
CASSLGQSPGANVLTF	TRBV11-2	TRBJ2-6	.
CASSREARGGEGYTF	TRBV19	TRBJ1-2	.
CASSLGVAGQETQYF	TRBV5-4	TRBJ2-5	once
CASSLRSGTGFYEQYF	TRBV5-1	TRBJ2-7	.
CASIPRGYYEGPEQYF	TRBV27	TRBJ2-5	.
CASTAPDPPYGYTF	TRBV6-5	TRBJ1-2	.
CAWSPGGSQPQHF	TRBV30	TRBJ1-5	once
CASSGISDKNYGYTF	TRBV6-1	TRBJ1-2	.
CAISEGDKVLRRYF	TRBV10-3	TRBJ2-4	.
CASSKKGTGAGEQYF	TRBV21-1	TRBJ2-7	.
CATGPGQLYGYTF	TRBV27	TRBJ1-2	.
CASSQGLGVGNTEAFF	TRBV4-3	TRBJ1-1	once
CASSTPAGGLTGELFF	TRBV28	TRBJ2-2	.
CASSLMASGGYEQYF	TRBV28	TRBJ2-7	.
CASSPEGGYQPQHF	TRBV18	TRBJ1-5	once
CAYGARGNSPLHF	TRBV28	TRBJ1-6	few
CASSSGQAGANVLTF	TRBV6-5	TRBJ2-6	.
CASSPTTSNQPQHF	TRBV6-6	TRBJ1-5	.
CASSFGGQGPTDTQYF	TRBV7-8	TRBJ2-3	.
CASSLAIGGASYNEQFF	TRBV28	TRBJ2-1	.
CASSYPQDNEQFF	TRBV6-5	TRBJ2-1	.
CASSHPVDNGYTF	TRBV5-4	TRBJ1-2	.
CASSRPGQALGQYF	TRBV6-1	TRBJ2-7	.
CASRLASNTGELFF	TRBV6-5	TRBJ2-2	.
CAWEGGGNEKLFF	TRBV30	TRBJ1-4	.
CASSPNTPTGANVLTF	TRBV19	TRBJ2-6	.
CASSPRTEDYGYTF	TRBV5-1	TRBJ1-2	once
CASSMKGGARRETQYF	TRBV14	TRBJ2-5	.
CASSLALAGAADTQYF	TRBV7-2	TRBJ2-3	.
CASSSTPSSYNEQFF	TRBV5-6	TRBJ2-1	few
CASQNEKLFF	TRBV2	TRBJ1-4	.
CASSFDTQLYQPQHF	TRBV6-6	TRBJ1-5	.
CASRLGTGRLFTDTQYF	TRBV27	TRBJ2-3	.
CASSVDRGENEKLFF	TRBV10-1	TRBJ1-4	.
CASSFGDRGRRNTEAFF	TRBV11-3	TRBJ1-1	.
CAWSVSAEETQYF	TRBV30	TRBJ2-5	once
CASSLAGSNTEAFF	TRBV5-1	TRBJ1-1	.
CSAGEQYF	TRBV20-1	TRBJ2-7	.
CASSIDGRPYNSPLHF	TRBV19	TRBJ1-6	.
CASSSLVRDNGYTF	TRBV6-5	TRBJ1-2	once
CASSPAGGSRTQYF	TRBV7-2	TRBJ2-3	.
CASSWVFRPTWDTEAFF	TRBV18	TRBJ1-1	few
CASSAGLLHNEQFF	TRBV7-2	TRBJ2-1	.
CASSPKDYGYTF	TRBV7-2	TRBJ1-2	few
CAWSAVLGYSTGELFF	TRBV30	TRBJ2-2	.
CASSPPGGAAYGYTF	TRBV6-5	TRBJ1-2	few
CASSSWGGPGNQPQHF	TRBV5-4	TRBJ1-5	.
CASSEQAGSYNEQFF	TRBV6-1	TRBJ2-1	.
CAWSVHREVNIQYF	TRBV30	TRBJ2-4	.
CASSSQGNEKLFF	TRBV2	TRBJ1-4	.